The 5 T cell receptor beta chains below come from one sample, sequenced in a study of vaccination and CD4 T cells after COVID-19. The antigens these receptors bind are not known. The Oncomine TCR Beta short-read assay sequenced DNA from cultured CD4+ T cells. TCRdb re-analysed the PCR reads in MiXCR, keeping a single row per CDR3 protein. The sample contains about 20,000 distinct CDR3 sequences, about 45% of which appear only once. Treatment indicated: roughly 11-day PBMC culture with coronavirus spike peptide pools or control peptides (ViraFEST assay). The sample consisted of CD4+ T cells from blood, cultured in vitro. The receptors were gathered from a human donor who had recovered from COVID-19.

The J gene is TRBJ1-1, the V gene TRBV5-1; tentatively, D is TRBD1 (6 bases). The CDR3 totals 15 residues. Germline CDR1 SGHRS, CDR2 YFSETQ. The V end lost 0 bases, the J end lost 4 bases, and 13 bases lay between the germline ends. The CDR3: CASSLGVGAGTEAFF. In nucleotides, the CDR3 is TGCGCCAGCAGCTTGGGGGTGGGGGCGGGCACTGAAGCTTTCTTT.

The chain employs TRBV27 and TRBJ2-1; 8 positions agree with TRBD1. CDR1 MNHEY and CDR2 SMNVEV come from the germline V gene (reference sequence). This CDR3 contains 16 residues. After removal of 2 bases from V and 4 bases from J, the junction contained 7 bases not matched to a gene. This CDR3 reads CASSLKGQGAYNEQFF. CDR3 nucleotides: TGTGCCAGCAGTTTAAAGGGGCAGGGGGCTTACAATGAGCAGTTCTTC.

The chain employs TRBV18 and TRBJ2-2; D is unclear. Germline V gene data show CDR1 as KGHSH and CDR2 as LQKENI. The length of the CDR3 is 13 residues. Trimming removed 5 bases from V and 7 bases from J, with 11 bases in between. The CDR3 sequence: CASSRSKGGELFF. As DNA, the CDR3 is TGTGCCAGCTCAAGATCCAAGGGCGGGGAGCTGTTTTTT.

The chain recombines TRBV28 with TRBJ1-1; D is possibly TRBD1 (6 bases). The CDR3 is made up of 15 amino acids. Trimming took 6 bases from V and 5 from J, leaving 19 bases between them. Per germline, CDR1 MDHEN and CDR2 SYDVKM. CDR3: CASSLGARGGTEAFF. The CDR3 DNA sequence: TGTGCCAGCAGCCTAGGGGCCAGGGGTGGGACTGAAGCTTTCTTT.

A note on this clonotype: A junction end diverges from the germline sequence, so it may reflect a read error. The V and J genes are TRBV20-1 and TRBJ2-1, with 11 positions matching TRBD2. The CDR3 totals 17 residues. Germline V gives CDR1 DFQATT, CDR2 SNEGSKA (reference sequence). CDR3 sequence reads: CSAREIVGLAVYNERFF. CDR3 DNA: TGCAGTGCTAGGGAGATCGTGGGACTAGCGGTCTACAATGAGCGGTTCTTC.